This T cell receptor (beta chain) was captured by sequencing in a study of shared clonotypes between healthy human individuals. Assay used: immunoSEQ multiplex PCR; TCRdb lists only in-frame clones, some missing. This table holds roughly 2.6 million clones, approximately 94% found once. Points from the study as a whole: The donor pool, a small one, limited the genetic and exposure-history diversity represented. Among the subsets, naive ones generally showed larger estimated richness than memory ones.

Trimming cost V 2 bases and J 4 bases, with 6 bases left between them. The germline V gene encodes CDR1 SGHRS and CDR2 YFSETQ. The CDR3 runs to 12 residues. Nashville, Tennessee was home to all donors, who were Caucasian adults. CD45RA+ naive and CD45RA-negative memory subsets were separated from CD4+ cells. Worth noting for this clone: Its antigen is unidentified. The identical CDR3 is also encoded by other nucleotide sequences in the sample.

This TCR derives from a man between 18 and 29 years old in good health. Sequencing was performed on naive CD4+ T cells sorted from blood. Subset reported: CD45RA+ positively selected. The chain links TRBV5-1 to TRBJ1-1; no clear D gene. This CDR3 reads CASSFRGTEAFF. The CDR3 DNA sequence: TGCGCCAGCAGCTTTCGGGGCACTGAAGCTTTCTTT.